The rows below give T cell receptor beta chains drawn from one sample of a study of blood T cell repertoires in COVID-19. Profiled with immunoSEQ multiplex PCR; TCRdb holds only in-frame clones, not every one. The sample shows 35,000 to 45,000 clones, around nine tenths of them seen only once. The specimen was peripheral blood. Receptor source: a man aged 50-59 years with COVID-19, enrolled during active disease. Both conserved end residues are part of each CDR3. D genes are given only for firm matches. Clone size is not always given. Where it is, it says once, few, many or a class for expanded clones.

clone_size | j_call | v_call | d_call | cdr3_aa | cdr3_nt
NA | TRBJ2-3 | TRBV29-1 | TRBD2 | CSVEGLAGVSDTQYF | TGCAGCGTTGAAGGTCTAGCGGGAGTGTCAGATACGCAGTATTTT
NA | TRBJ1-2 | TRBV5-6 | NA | CASSPGDYGYTF | TGTGCCAGCAGCCCAGGGGATTATGGCTACACCTTC
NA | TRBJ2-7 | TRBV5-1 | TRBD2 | CASSLREGDYLTF | TGCGCCAGCAGCTTGCGGGAGGGGGACTACCTAACCTTC
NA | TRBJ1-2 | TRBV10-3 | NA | CAISESTGNGYTF | TGTGCCATCAGTGAGTCGACGGGGAATGGCTACACCTTC
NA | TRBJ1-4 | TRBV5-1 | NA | CASSLGGSTSTNEKLFF | TGCGCCAGCAGCTTAGGAGGCAGCACCTCAACTAATGAAAAACTGTTTTTT
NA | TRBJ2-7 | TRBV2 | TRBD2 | CASSGPRVAGVYEQYF | TGTGCCAGCAGTGGCCCGAGGGTAGCGGGAGTGTACGAGCAGTACTTC
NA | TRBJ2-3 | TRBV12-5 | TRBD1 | CASGSALGQGGIRDTQYF | TGTGCTAGTGGTTCTGCCCTAGGACAGGGGGGAATAAGGGATACGCAGTATTTT
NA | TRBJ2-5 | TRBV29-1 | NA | CSVTLRVRETQYF | TGCAGCGTGACTCTGAGGGTTCGGGAGACCCAGTACTTC
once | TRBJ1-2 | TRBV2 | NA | CASLSVRNILGGYTF | TGTGCCAGCCTATCAGTCCGAAACATCCTGGGCGGCTACACCTTC
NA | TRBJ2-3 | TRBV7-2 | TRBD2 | CASSLTSGSADTQYF | TGTGCCAGCAGCTTGACTAGCGGGAGCGCAGATACGCAGTATTTT
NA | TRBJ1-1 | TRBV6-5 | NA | CASSEQPGQWTEAFF | TGTGCCAGCTCCGAACAACCCGGACAATGGACTGAAGCTTTCTTT
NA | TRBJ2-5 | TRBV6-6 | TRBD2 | CASSYATSGRGETQYF | TGTGCCAGCAGTTACGCAACTAGCGGGAGAGGAGAGACCCAGTACTTC
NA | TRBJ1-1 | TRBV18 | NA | CASSPRGRDTEAFF | TGTGCCAGCTCACCGCGGGGCAGGGACACTGAAGCTTTCTTT
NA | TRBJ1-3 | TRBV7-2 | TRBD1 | CASTPFNKGAAGNTIYF | TGTGCCAGCACCCCCTTTAATAAGGGGGCGGCTGGAAACACCATATATTTT
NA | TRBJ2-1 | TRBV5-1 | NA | CASSLAAANEQFF | TGCGCCAGCAGCTTAGCAGCGGCCAATGAGCAGTTCTTC
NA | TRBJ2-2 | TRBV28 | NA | CASSFVQITGELFF | TGTGCCAGCAGTTTTGTGCAGATTACCGGGGAGCTGTTTTTT
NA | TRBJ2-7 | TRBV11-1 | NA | CASSLGGTPESYEQYF | TGTGCCAGCAGCTTGGGCGGGACCCCTGAAAGCTACGAGCAGTACTTC
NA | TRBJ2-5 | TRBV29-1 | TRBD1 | CSVEDGYRGTETQYF | TGCAGCGTTGAAGATGGGTACAGGGGTACAGAGACCCAGTACTTC
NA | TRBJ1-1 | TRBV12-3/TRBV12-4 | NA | CASSLDKNTEAFF | TGTGCCAGCAGTTTGGACAAGAACACTGAAGCTTTCTTT
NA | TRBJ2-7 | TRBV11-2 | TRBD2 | CASSGTSPTPQYF | TGTGCCTCATCCGGGACTAGTCCCACCCCGCAGTACTTC
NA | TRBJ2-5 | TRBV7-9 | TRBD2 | CASSRTSGGRETQYF | TGTGCCAGCAGCCGGACTAGCGGGGGGAGAGAGACCCAGTACTTC
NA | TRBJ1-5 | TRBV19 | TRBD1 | CASSKVQGNQPQHF | TGTGCCAGTAGTAAGGTACAGGGGAATCAGCCCCAGCATTTT
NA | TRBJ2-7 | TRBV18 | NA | CASSPPPGSYEQYF | TGTGCCAGCTCACCACCTCCAGGCTCCTACGAGCAGTACTTC
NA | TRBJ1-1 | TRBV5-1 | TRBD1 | CASSPRGQGLTEAFF | TGCGCCAGCAGCCCCCGGGGACAGGGTTTAACTGAAGCTTTCTTT
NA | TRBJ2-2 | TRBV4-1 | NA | CASSQDAPFSANTGELFF | TGCGCCAGCAGCCAAGACGCCCCTTTTAGCGCGAACACCGGGGAGCTGTTTTTT
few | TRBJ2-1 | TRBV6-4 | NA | CASSDSWESYNEQFF | TGTGCCAGCAGTGACTCGTGGGAGAGCTACAATGAGCAGTTCTTC
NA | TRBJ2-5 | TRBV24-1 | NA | CATSDFPNQETQYF | TGTGCCACCAGTGATTTTCCCAACCAAGAGACCCAGTACTTC
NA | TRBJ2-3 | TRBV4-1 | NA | CASTRGGYTDTQYF | TGCGCCAGCACCCGGGGAGGATACACAGATACGCAGTATTTT
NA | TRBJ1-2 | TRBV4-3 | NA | CASSQEAGVYGYTF | TGCGCCAGCAGCCAAGAGGCAGGGGTCTATGGCTACACCTTC
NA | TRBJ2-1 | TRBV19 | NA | CASTDPSLNYNEQFF | TGTGCCAGTACCGACCCTAGCCTGAACTACAATGAGCAGTTCTTC
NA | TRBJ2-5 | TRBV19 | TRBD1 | CASSIQTGGRETQYF | TGTGCCAGTAGTATCCAGACAGGGGGCAGGGAGACCCAGTACTTC
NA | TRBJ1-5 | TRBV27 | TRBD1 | CASRTGGSNQPQHF | TGTGCCAGCAGGACAGGGGGTAGCAATCAGCCCCAGCATTTT
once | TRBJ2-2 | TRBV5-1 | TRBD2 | CASSLTSGNTGELFF | TGCGCCAGCAGCTTGACTAGCGGAAACACCGGGGAGCTGTTTTTT
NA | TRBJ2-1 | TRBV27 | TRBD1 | CASSSIPGQGHNEQFF | TGTGCCAGCAGTTCTATCCCGGGACAGGGTCACAATGAGCAGTTCTTC
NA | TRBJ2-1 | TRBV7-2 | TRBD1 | CASSAYHGTGKLNEQFF | TGTGCCAGCAGCGCTTACCACGGGACAGGGAAGCTTAATGAGCAGTTCTTC
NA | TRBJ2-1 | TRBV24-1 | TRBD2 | CATSDPASGSYNEQFF | TGTGCCACCAGTGATCCCGCTAGCGGGAGTTACAATGAGCAGTTCTTC
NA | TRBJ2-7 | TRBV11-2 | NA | CASSPSPGSYEQYF | TGTGCCAGCAGCCCTTCCCCGGGGTCCTACGAGCAGTACTTC
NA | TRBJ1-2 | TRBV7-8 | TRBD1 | CASSPNRGQTSNYGYTF | TGTGCCAGCAGCCCGAATCGGGGACAGACCTCTAACTATGGCTACACCTTC
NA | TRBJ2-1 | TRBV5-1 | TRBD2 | CASSLRGSGRVNEQFF | TGCGCCAGCAGCTTGCGCGGTAGCGGGAGGGTCAATGAGCAGTTCTTC
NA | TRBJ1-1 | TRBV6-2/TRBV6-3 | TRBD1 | CASSYAGGNTEAFF | TGTGCCAGCAGTTACGCAGGGGGGAACACTGAAGCTTTCTTT
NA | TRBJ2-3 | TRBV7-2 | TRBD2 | CASSTTSGTDTQYF | TGTGCCAGCAGCACGACTAGCGGCACAGATACGCAGTATTTT